These 19 T cell receptor beta chains came from one sample sequenced in a study of blood T cell repertoires in COVID-19. Here immunoSEQ multiplex PCR was the method, and the copy in TCRdb shows in-frame clones only, minus some. The sample includes some 87,000 clones, approximately 80% of them seen just once. Material for sequencing was peripheral blood. The receptors shown here come from a woman in her 70s with active or convalescent COVID-19.

The rearrangement joins TRBV10-1 to TRBJ2-7; possible D gene TRBD1, 6 bases. There are 13 residues in the CDR3. The ends were cut back, 2 bases at V and 7 bases at J, with 12 bases in the middle. The V gene's germline CDR1 is WNHNN and CDR2 SYGVQD (reference sequence). This CDR3 is CASSERSQGEQYF. The CDR3 coding sequence is TGCGCCAGCAGTGAGAGGTCCCAGGGGGAGCAGTACTTC.

The chain recombines TRBV4-2 with TRBJ1-2, with TRBD1 matching over 7 bases. Per the germline V gene, CDR1 is LGHNA and CDR2 is YNFKEQ. The CDR3 runs 16 residues. Trimming took 3 bases from V and 7 from J; bases not matched to a gene: 14. CDR3 region: CASSQAQGGLRSGYTF. The CDR3 nucleotides read TGTGCCAGCAGCCAGGCTCAGGGGGGTCTCCGCTCTGGCTACACCTTC.

The CDR3 nucleotides read TGTGCCAGCAGCCCCGGGACAGGGGGCCGGGGAAATGAGCAGTTCTTC. Its translation: CASSPGTGGRGNEQFF. The rearrangement uses TRBV7-2 and TRBJ2-1; TRBD1 aligns across 12 bases. V lost 5 bases and J lost 7; bases outside the gene matches: 9. Germline values: CDR1 SGHTA, CDR2 FQGNSA. The CDR3 runs 16 residues.

J is TRBJ1-2 and V is TRBV7-9; D perhaps matches TRBD1 (5 bases). From germline, CDR1 is SEHNR and CDR2 FQNEAQ (reference sequence). This CDR3 spans 14 amino acids. The V end was cut by 8 bases, the J end by 4 bases, with 17 bases between. CDR3 sequence (DNA): TGTGCCAGCGCTCCCTCGGGGGGGAGCTATGGCTACACCTTC. Its translation is CASAPSGGSYGYTF.

This clone was counted a few times. The chain recombines TRBV2 with TRBJ1-5; D is undetermined. Germline V lookup: CDR1 SNHLY, CDR2 FYNNEI. The CDR3 covers 17 residues. V shed 7 bases and J shed 2 bases, with 21 bases lying between them. The CDR3 coding sequence is TGTGCCAGCACCAACGGGATGGGCTTAACGGGCAATCAGCCCCAGCATTTT. It translates to CASTNGMGLTGNQPQHF.

The V and J genes are TRBV5-6 and TRBJ2-1; unclear D gene. The CDR3 extends over 15 amino acids. V was cut by 4 bases and J by 2 bases, with 13 bases left in between. CDR1 is SGHDT, CDR2 YYEEEE, per germline. The CDR3 nucleotides read TGTGCCAGCAGCCTTTTTACTCTTACCTACAATGAGCAGTTCTTC. It translates to CASSLFTLTYNEQFF. Using reference TRBV5-6 and TRBJ2-1 for the parts outside the CDR3, the full variable domain is DAGVTQSPTHLIKTRGQQVTLRCSPKSGHDTVSWYQQALGQGPQFIFQYYEEEERQRGNFPDRFSGHQFPNYSSELNVNALLLGDSALYLCASSLFTLTYNEQFFGPGTRLTVL.

The V gene is TRBV6-2 or TRBV6-3, the J gene TRBJ1-1; the D is unclear. Trimming took 4 bases from V and 6 from J, leaving 18 bases between them. From germline, CDR1 is MNHEY and CDR2 SVGEGT. This CDR3 has 15 amino acids. CDR3 sequence reads: CASSSPTERVAEAFF. CDR3 sequence (DNA): TGTGCCAGCAGTTCCCCGACTGAGCGGGTGGCTGAAGCTTTCTTT.

In this sample, this clone turned up once. V and J are TRBV5-6 and TRBJ2-3; no reliable D call. Germline CDR1 is SGHDT and CDR2 is YYEEEE. Trimming shortened V by 2 bases and J by 0 bases, and 10 bases separated the two germline ends. The length of the CDR3 is 15 residues. CDR3 in DNA: TGTGCCAGCAGCTTCGTAAGTCAGAGCACAGATACGCAGTATTTT. This translates into CASSFVSQSTDTQYF.

The V call is TRBV6-2 or TRBV6-3, the J call TRBJ2-7, with 12 bases matching TRBD2. This CDR3 contains 16 residues. The J segment lost 4 bases and the V segment lost 3 bases, leaving 7 bases of the junction unmatched. Germline assignment: CDR1 MNHEY and CDR2 SVGEGT. CDR3 protein: CASSYPGLAGFYEQYF. CDR3 nucleotides: TGTGCCAGCAGTTATCCAGGACTAGCGGGGTTTTACGAGCAGTACTTC.

This chain links TRBV6-5 with TRBJ2-7; maybe TRBD1 (6 bases). Trimming stripped 11 bases from V and 3 bases from J, with 23 bases between. Germline V gives CDR1 MNHEY, CDR2 SVGAGI. The CDR3 covers 15 residues. CDR3 nucleotide sequence: TGTGCCGCGGCCTCCCCAAGAGGGGGAGTCTACGAGCAGTACTTC. Translation: CAAASPRGGVYEQYF.

The chain employs TRBV11-3 and TRBJ2-2, with D perhaps TRBD2 (6 bases). V was shortened by 5 bases and J by 2 bases, with 12 bases between the two germline ends. Germline CDR1 SGHNT, CDR2 YENEEA. The length of the CDR3 is 15 residues. The CDR3, as DNA: TGTGCCAGCAGCCGTTCCGGGACTAACACCGGGGAGCTGTTTTTT. Translated, it gives CASSRSGTNTGELFF.

This clone was seen only a few times. The chain employs TRBV5-4 and TRBJ2-7, with 9 nucleotides matching TRBD2. This CDR3 is 18 amino acids long. V lost 3 bases to trimming and J lost 0 bases; unmatched junction nucleotides: 13. The germline V gene has CDR1 SGHNT and CDR2 YYREEE (reference sequence). Written as DNA, the CDR3 is TGTGCCAGCAGCTCCCTCTATCAGGCTAGCGGGGCCTCCTACGAGCAGTACTTC. Its protein product is CASSSLYQASGASYEQYF.

The rearrangement joins TRBV29-1 to TRBJ2-1; 10 bases match TRBD2. The CDR3 has 16 amino acids. The germline CDR1 and CDR2 sequences are SQVTM and ANQGSEA. The V gene end was trimmed by 0 bases and the J gene end by 3 bases; junction bases not matched to a gene: 5. The CDR3, as DNA: TGCAGCGTTGAAGATAGGCTAGCGGGGGACTACAATGAGCAGTTCTTC. Translation gives CSVEDRLAGDYNEQFF.

The rearrangement links TRBV2 to TRBJ1-5; 7 nucleotides line up with TRBD1. The CDR3 is made up of 14 amino acids. J was trimmed by 7 bases and V by 6 bases; bases with no gene match: 9. Germline values: CDR1 SNHLY, CDR2 FYNNEI. The CDR3 spells CASRRLSGGQPQHF. The CDR3 DNA follows: TGTGCCAGCAGAAGGTTGTCAGGGGGGCAGCCCCAGCATTTT.

The sample holds a few counts of this clone. The chain joins TRBV7-9 to TRBJ2-2, with 7 bases matching TRBD1. Looked up from germline, CDR1 is SEHNR and CDR2 is FQNEAQ (reference sequence). This CDR3 spans 15 amino acids. Trimming took 5 bases from V and 1 from J; bases not matched to a gene: 4. This chain's CDR3 is CASSPQGRNTGELFF. The CDR3 region has the DNA TGTGCCAGCAGCCCACAGGGGCGGAACACCGGGGAGCTGTTTTTT.

This chain connects TRBV5-4 to TRBJ2-2, with 8 bases fitting TRBD1. CDR3 length: 16 amino acids. Germline V CDR1 and CDR2: SGHNT, YYREEE (reference sequence). The V and J ends lost 4 bases and 1 base, in that order; junction bases with no gene match: 6. CDR3 protein: CASSVPGTGNTGELFF. Written as DNA, the CDR3 is TGTGCCAGCAGCGTCCCCGGGACAGGGAACACCGGGGAGCTGTTTTTT.

The rearrangement links TRBV2 to TRBJ1-6; D is undetermined. Germline CDR1 reads SNHLY; CDR2 reads FYNNEI. V lost 8 bases, J lost 9 bases, and 14 bases lay in between. This CDR3 is built from 13 residues. CDR3 sequence (DNA): TGTGCCAGCCTTGAGGGCAATAGTTCACCCCTCCACTTT. Translated, it gives CASLEGNSSPLHF.

As DNA, the CDR3 is TGTGCCAGCAGCCAAAGGGGCGGGGATGGATCACCCCTCCACTTT. Its protein is CASSQRGGDGSPLHF. This sequence joins TRBV2 and TRBJ1-6, with D possibly TRBD1 on 5 matching bases. The CDR3 contains 15 residues. V was clipped by 6 bases and J by 10 bases, with 19 bases between them. Germline V gene data show CDR1 as SNHLY and CDR2 as FYNNEI. Looking up the rest from reference TRBV2 and TRBJ1-6 gives the full variable domain: EPEVTQTPSHQVTQMGQEVILRCVPISNHLYFYWYRQILGQKVEFLVSFYNNEISEKSEIFDDQFSVERPDGSNFTLKIRSTKLEDSAMYFCASSQRGGDGSPLHFGNGTRLTVT.

This rearrangement joins TRBV2 to TRBJ2-4; 11 bases are shared with TRBD1. The CDR3 is 18 residues long. The germline V gene encodes CDR1 SNHLY and CDR2 FYNNEI. V lost 6 bases and J lost 0; bases outside the gene matches: 10. Written as DNA, the CDR3 is TGTGCCAGCAGCGCCGGGACAGGGGGTTTTCTAGCCAAAAACATTCAGTACTTC. Translating it yields CASSAGTGGFLAKNIQYF.